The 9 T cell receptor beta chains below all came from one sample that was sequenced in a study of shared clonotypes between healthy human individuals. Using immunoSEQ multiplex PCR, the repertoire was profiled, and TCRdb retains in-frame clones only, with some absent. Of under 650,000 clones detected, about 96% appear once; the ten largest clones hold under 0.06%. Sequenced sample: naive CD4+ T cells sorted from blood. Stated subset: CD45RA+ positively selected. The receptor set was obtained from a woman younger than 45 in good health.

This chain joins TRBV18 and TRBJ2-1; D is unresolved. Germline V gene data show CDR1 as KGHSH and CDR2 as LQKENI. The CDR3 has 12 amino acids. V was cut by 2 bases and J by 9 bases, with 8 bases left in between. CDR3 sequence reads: CASSPGRGEQFF. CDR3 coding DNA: TGTGCCAGCTCACCAGGTCGCGGTGAGCAGTTCTTC.

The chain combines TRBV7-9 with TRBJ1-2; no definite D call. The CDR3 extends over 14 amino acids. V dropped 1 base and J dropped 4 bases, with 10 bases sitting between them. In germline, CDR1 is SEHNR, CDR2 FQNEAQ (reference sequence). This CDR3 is CASSLGTEIYGYTF. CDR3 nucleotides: TGTGCCAGCAGCTTAGGGACTGAAATCTATGGCTACACCTTC.

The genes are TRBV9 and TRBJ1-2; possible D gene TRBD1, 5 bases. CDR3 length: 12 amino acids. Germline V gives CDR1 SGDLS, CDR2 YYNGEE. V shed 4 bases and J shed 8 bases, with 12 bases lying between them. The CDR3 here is CASSTGLSGYTF. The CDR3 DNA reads TGTGCCAGCAGCACGGGACTTTCGGGCTACACCTTC.

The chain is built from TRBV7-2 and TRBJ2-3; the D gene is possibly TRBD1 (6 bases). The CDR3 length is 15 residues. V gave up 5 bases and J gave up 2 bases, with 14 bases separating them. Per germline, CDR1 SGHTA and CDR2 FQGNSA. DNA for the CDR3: TGTGCCAGCAGCCGAACCGGACAGACCACAGATACGCAGTATTTT. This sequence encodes CASSRTGQTTDTQYF.

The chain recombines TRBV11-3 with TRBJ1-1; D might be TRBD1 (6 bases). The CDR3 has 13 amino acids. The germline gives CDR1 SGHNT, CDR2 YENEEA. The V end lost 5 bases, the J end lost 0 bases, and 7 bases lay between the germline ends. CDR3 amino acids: CASSRQVNTEAFF. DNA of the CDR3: TGTGCCAGCAGCAGACAGGTGAACACTGAAGCTTTCTTT.

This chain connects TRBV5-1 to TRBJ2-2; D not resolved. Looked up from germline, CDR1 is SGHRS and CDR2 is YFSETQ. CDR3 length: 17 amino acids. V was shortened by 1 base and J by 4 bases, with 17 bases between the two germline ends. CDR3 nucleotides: TGCGCCAGCAGCTTGATCCAATGGCGTGGTGGCACCGGGGAGCTGTTTTTT. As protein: CASSLIQWRGGTGELFF.

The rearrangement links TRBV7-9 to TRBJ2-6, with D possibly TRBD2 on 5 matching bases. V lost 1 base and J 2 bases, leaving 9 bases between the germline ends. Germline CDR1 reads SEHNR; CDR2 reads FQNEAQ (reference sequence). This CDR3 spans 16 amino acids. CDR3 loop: CASSLGRETGANVLTF. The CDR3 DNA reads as TGTGCCAGCAGCTTAGGCCGGGAAACTGGGGCCAACGTCCTGACTTTC. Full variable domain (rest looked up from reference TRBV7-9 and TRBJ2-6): DTGVSQNPRHKITKRGQNVTFRCDPISEHNRLYWYRQTLGQGPEFLTYFQNEAQLEKSRLLSDRFSAERPKGSFSTLEIQRTEQGDSAMYLCASSLGRETGANVLTFGAGSRLTVL.

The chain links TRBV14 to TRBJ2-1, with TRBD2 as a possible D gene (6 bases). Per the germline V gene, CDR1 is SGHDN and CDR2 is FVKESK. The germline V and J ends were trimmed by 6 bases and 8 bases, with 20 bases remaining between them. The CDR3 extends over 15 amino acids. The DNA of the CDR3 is TGTGCCAGCAGTCTTTATAGCGGCACCGGGTATGAGCAGTTCTTC. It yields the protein CASSLYSGTGYEQFF.

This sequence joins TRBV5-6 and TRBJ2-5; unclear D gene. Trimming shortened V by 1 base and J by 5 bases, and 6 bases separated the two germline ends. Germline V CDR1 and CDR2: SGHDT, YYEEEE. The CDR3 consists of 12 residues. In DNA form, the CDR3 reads TGTGCCAGCAGCTTGCAGAGGGAGACCCAGTACTTC. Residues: CASSLQRETQYF.